The source of this T cell receptor (beta chain) is a study of blood T cell repertoires in COVID-19. The overall study: There were acute and convalescent COVID-19 samples, and they came from the United States, Italy and Spain. PBMCs, B-cell-depleted T cells, or T cells provided the cDNA or gDNA that made up the material.

In the authors' workflow: How many nucleated cells were present was estimated from reference gene primer amplification. Measured with immunoSEQ multiplex PCR; TCRdb has only the in-frame clones, and not every one. V, J and clone size are those of that table, while D and trimming were read from the DNA. The repertoire includes about 120,000 clones, about 85% of them detected once, and more than 6.5% sits in the top ten. The germline V and J ends were trimmed by 5 bases and 6 bases, with 14 bases remaining between them. The CDR3 is made up of 14 amino acids. Germline CDR1 and CDR2: SEHNR and FQNEAQ (reference sequence).

The sequenced sample consisted of peripheral blood. V usage is TRBV7-9 and J usage is TRBJ2-1; D might be TRBD2 (5 bases). This clonotype originated in a man older than 75 with active or convalescent COVID-19. The CDR3 region is CASSPGWVGNEQFF. The CDR3 bases are TGTGCCAGCAGCCCGGGGTGGGTCGGCAATGAGCAGTTCTTC. The entire variable domain, with the rest obtained from reference TRBV7-9 and TRBJ2-1, is as follows: DTGVSQNPRHKITKRGQNVTFRCDPISEHNRLYWYRQTLGQGPEFLTYFQNEAQLEKSRLLSDRFSAERPKGSFSTLEIQRTEQGDSAMYLCASSPGWVGNEQFFGPGTRLTVL.